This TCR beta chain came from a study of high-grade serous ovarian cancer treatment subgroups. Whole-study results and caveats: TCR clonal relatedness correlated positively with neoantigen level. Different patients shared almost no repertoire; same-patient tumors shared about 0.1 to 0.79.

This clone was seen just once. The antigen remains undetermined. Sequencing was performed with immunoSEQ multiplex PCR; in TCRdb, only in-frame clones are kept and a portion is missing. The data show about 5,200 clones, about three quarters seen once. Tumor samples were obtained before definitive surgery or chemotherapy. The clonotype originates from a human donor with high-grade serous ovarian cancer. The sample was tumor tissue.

CDR3 DNA sequence: TGTGCCAGTAGTGAGACTAGCGGGGCCCCCTACGAGCAGTACTTC. Residues: CASSETSGAPYEQYF. The chain couples TRBV19 to TRBJ2-7; 11 bases map to TRBD2. This CDR3 is 15 amino acids long. The ends lost 5 bases at V and 2 bases at J; junction bases unmatched: 5. Germline-derived CDR1 and CDR2 are LNHDA and SQIVND (reference sequence).